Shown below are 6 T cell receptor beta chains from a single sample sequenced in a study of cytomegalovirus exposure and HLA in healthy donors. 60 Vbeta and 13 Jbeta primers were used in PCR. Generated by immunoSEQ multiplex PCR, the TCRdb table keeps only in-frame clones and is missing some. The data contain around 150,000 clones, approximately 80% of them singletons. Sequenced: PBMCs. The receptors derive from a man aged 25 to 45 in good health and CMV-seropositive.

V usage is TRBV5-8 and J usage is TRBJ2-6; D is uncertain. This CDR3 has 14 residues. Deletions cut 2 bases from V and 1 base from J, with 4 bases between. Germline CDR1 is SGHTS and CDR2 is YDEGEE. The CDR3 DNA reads TGTGCCAGCAGCTTACAATCTGGGGCCAACGTCCTGACTTTC. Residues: CASSLQSGANVLTF.

Here the CDR3 DNA reads TGTGCCAGCAGTGAAACGGGACTAGCGGGGGGGAGGCAGTACTTC. Translating gives CASSETGLAGGRQYF. This chain joins TRBV25-1 and TRBJ2-7, with 16 bases fitting TRBD2. Germline lookup yields CDR1 MGHDK and CDR2 SYGVNS. Trimming cost V 2 bases and J 9 bases; bases outside gene matches: 4. This CDR3 region has 15 residues.

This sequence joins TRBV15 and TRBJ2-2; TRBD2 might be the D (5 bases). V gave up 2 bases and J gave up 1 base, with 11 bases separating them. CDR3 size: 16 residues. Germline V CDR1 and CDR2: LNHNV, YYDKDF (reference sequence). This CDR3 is CATSRPGILNTGELFF. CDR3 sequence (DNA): TGTGCCACCAGCAGACCCGGGATCCTGAACACCGGGGAGCTGTTTTTT.

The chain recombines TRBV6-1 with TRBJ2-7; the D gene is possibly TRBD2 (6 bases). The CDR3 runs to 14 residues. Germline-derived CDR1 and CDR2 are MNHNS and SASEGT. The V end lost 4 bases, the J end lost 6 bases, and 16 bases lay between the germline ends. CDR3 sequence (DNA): TGTGCCAGCAGTGCTGGGACTGAGATGAGCGAGCAGTACTTC. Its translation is CASSAGTEMSEQYF.

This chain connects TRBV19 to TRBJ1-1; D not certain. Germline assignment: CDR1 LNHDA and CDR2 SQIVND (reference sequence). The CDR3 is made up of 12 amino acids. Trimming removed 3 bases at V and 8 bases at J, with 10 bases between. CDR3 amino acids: CASSIVAGEAFF. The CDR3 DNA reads TGTGCCAGTAGTATCGTCGCAGGAGAAGCTTTCTTT.

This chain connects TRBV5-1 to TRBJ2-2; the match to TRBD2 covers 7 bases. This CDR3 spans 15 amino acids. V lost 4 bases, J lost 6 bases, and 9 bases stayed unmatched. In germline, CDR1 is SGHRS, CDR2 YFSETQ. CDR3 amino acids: CASSGTGGRSGELFF. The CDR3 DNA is TGCGCCAGCAGCGGGACTGGCGGGAGATCCGGGGAGCTGTTTTTT.